The clone carrying this TCR beta chain has just a few counts. Each exposed participant met a COVID-19 case in the 2 weeks preceding study entry. The data stem from a study of blood T cell repertoires in COVID-19. The CDR3 has 16 residues. The V and J ends lost 4 bases and 3 bases, in that order; junction bases with no gene match: 11. CDR1 SGDLS and CDR2 YYNGEE come from the germline V gene. The data were produced by immunoSEQ multiplex PCR, yet TCRdb's version contains in-frame clones alone and is incomplete. The sample holds roughly 150,000 clones; approximately 80% are singletons and the top ten take approximately 5.3%.

This TCR came from a man between 65 and 80 years old who had been exposed to COVID-19. The chain links TRBV9 to TRBJ2-3; 7 bases fit TRBD1. The sample was PBMCs or T cells enriched from blood (not recorded which). CDR3 protein: CASSSRQGGGTDTQYF. As DNA, the CDR3 is TGTGCCAGCAGCTCGCGACAGGGTGGGGGTACAGATACGCAGTATTTT.